One sample yielded the 8 T cell receptor beta chains listed below, sequenced in a study of cytomegalovirus exposure and HLA in healthy donors. 60 Vbeta and 13 Jbeta primers were used in PCR. Profiled with immunoSEQ multiplex PCR; TCRdb holds only in-frame clones, not every one. The sample gives 110,000 to 150,000 clones, over 80% of which show up once; roughly 1.2% is in the top ten. Material for sequencing was PBMCs. The receptors originated from a female donor in good health and CMV-seronegative.

The chain carries TRBV7-9 and TRBJ2-1; tentative D call: TRBD2 (5 bases). Trimming took off 5 bases at V and 6 bases at J, with 17 bases between the two ends. The germline gives CDR1 SEHNR, CDR2 FQNEAQ (reference sequence). This CDR3 is built from 15 residues. The CDR3 bases are TGTGCCAGCAGCCCGGGTTGGACTCCGGGCAATGAGCAGTTCTTC. It is translated as CASSPGWTPGNEQFF.

This clone appeared once. The chain joins TRBV27 to TRBJ1-1; possible D gene TRBD1, 5 bases. The CDR3 spans 14 residues. Germline CDR1 and CDR2: MNHEY and SMNVEV (reference sequence). The V end lost 6 bases, the J end lost 4 bases, and 15 bases lay between the germline ends. CDR3 amino acids: CASRGQQGGTEAFF. Written as DNA, the CDR3 is TGTGCCAGCAGAGGGCAGCAGGGCGGCACTGAAGCTTTCTTT.

The chain has TRBV7-9 and TRBJ2-5; TRBD2 matches at 12 bases. In germline, CDR1 is SEHNR, CDR2 FQNEAQ (reference sequence). The CDR3 totals 15 residues. Unmatched junction bases numbered 8, after V lost 7 bases and J lost 5 bases. The CDR3 protein is CASNLAGGPLETQYF. In DNA, the CDR3 is TGTGCCAGCAACCTAGCGGGAGGGCCATTGGAGACCCAGTACTTC.

This chain connects TRBV10-3 to TRBJ2-7; 8 positions agree with TRBD1. V lost 6 bases, J lost 4 bases, and 8 bases stayed unmatched. CDR1 and CDR2 (germline): ENHRY, SYGVKD. CDR3 size: 14 residues. The CDR3 DNA reads as TGTGCCATCAGCTCCCAGGACAGGGCTTACGAGCAGTACTTC. Protein: CAISSQDRAYEQYF.

The chain employs TRBV10-2 and TRBJ2-7, with TRBD2 identical over 10 bases. The CDR3 is 15 residues long. Trimming at V came to 3 bases and at J to 4 bases, leaving 6 bases not matched to a gene. Germline lookup yields CDR1 WSHSY and CDR2 SAAADI. DNA of the CDR3: TGCGCCAGCAGTGAAGTAGCGGGAGGCCCTTACGAGCAGTACTTC. It specifies CASSEVAGGPYEQYF.

The rearrangement uses TRBV28 and TRBJ2-3; 12 bases agree with TRBD2. V gave up 5 bases and J gave up 0 bases; unmatched junction bases: 3. The V gene's germline CDR1 is MDHEN and CDR2 SYDVKM. CDR3 length: 16 amino acids. The CDR3 loop reads CASSGLAGGSTDTQYF. For the CDR3, the DNA is TGTGCCAGCAGTGGGCTAGCGGGAGGGAGCACAGATACGCAGTATTTT.

This chain connects TRBV6-1 to TRBJ2-5; TRBD2 matches at 7 bases. The V and J ends lost 8 bases and 0 bases, in that order; junction bases with no gene match: 6. Germline CDR1 and CDR2: MNHNS and SASEGT. CDR3 length: 14 residues. DNA for the CDR3: TGTGCCAGCGAGCGGGACCCCCACCAAGAGACCCAGTACTTC. This translates into CASERDPHQETQYF.

The genes are TRBV20-1 and TRBJ1-1; D gene ambiguous. The CDR3 loop spans 11 amino acids. Trimming removed 2 bases at V and 6 bases at J, with 7 bases between. In germline, CDR1 is DFQATT, CDR2 SNEGSKA (reference sequence). CDR3 region: CSARPTAEAFF. CDR3 nucleotide sequence: TGCAGTGCTAGACCTACAGCTGAAGCTTTCTTT.